The 32 T cell receptor beta chains given below trace back to one sample, sequenced in a study of shared clonotypes between healthy human individuals (dated by TCRdb to 2018 to 2020). Preparation of the library involved the immunoSEQ multiplex PCR assay. This immuneACCESS table, as held by TCRdb, lists in-frame sequences with V and J called but not all clones. Of the missing ones, under half trace to an unresolved V gene in checked studies; the others have no known cause. In all, the sample holds around 2,000,000 clones, and about 95% of those were seen once. Roughly 1% of the sample is in the top ten clones. For the CD8 naive samples, CD45RO-negative cells were positively selected for CCR7, yielding a CD45RA+CCR7+ population from which TemRA cells were excluded. Source material: naive CD8+ T cells sorted from blood. The cell subset or site label, read with the paper, signifies: CD45RA+CCR7+. These receptors were obtained from a man aged 18 to 29 in good health.

The chain is built from TRBV9 and TRBJ1-2; a weak D match, TRBD1 (5 bases). The CDR3 runs to 21 residues. CDR1 and CDR2 (germline): SGDLS, YYNGEE. Trimming took 4 bases from V and 0 from J, leaving 31 bases between them. The CDR3: CASSPFSQPAIMGESNYGYTF. The CDR3 DNA reads as TGTGCCAGCAGCCCATTTTCCCAACCGGCCATCATGGGGGAGTCTAACTATGGCTACACCTTC. Looking up the rest from reference TRBV9 and TRBJ1-2 gives the full variable domain: DSGVTQTPKHLITATGQRVTLRCSPRSGDLSVYWYQQSLDQGLQFLIQYYNGEERAKGNILERFSAQQFPDLHSELNLSSLELGDSALYFCASSPFSQPAIMGESNYGYTFGSGTRLTVV.

The chain carries TRBV6-6 and TRBJ2-7; no reliable D call. Germline V gene sequence: CDR1 MNHNY, CDR2 SVGAGI (reference sequence). The CDR3 consists of 14 residues. With 2 bases removed from V and 2 bases from J, the gap between germline ends came to 10 bases. The CDR3 loop reads CASSYAPGTYEQYF. DNA of the CDR3: TGTGCCAGCAGTTACGCCCCTGGAACCTACGAGCAGTACTTC.

A few counts support this clone. This same CDR3 is encoded by further DNA sequences in the sample. This rearrangement joins TRBV4-3 to TRBJ2-7; 11 bases agree with TRBD2. The CDR3 is 15 residues long. Germline lookup yields CDR1 LGHNA and CDR2 YSLEER. The junction had 1 base not matched to a gene; V was cut back by 1 base and J by 2 bases. The CDR3 DNA follows: TGCGCCAGCAGCCAAGTAGCGGGAGGGCCCTACGAGCAGTACTTC. It specifies CASSQVAGGPYEQYF.

This clone was seen a few times. The gene calls are TRBV10-1 and TRBJ2-7; tentatively, D is TRBD1 (5 bases). Germline V lookup: CDR1 WNHNN, CDR2 SYGVQD (reference sequence). The CDR3 is 14 residues long. Deletions cut 5 bases from V and 0 bases from J, with 11 bases between. The CDR3 DNA follows: TGCGCCAGCAGTCCGACAGTCAGCTCCTACGAGCAGTACTTC. Translation: CASSPTVSSYEQYF.

The chain is built from TRBV9 and TRBJ2-7; 7 positions agree with TRBD2. Germline V gene sequence: CDR1 SGDLS, CDR2 YYNGEE. The CDR3 is 16 amino acids. J gave up 2 bases and V 4 bases, and 12 bases lay outside the gene matches. The CDR3 sequence: CASSSGGGAGAYEQYF. CDR3 nucleotides: TGTGCCAGCAGCTCCGGGGGAGGGGCGGGAGCCTACGAGCAGTACTTC.

This chain connects TRBV10-2 to TRBJ2-3, with 9 positions matching TRBD1. The CDR3 sequence is 16 residues long. CDR1 and CDR2 (germline): WSHSY, SAAADI. Germline trimming cut 3 bases from V and 2 bases from J; bases unmatched to any gene: 6. The CDR3, as DNA: TGCGCCAGCAGTGAATCGACAGGGGGTCCCACAGATACGCAGTATTTT. Residues: CASSESTGGPTDTQYF.

The chain links TRBV29-1 to TRBJ1-2; maybe TRBD1 (5 bases). The CDR3 consists of 11 residues. Per germline, CDR1 SQVTM and CDR2 ANQGSEA. The V and J ends lost 8 bases and 4 bases respectively, with 11 bases between them. The CDR3 region is CSLGTAYGYTF. The CDR3 coding sequence is TGCAGCCTAGGGACCGCCTATGGCTACACCTTC.

J is TRBJ2-7 and V is TRBV5-6, with D perhaps matching TRBD2 (6 bases). Looked up from germline, CDR1 is SGHDT and CDR2 is YYEEEE. The CDR3 is made up of 14 amino acids. V gave up 3 bases and J gave up 2 bases, with 12 bases separating them. The CDR3 DNA reads as TGTGCCAGCAGCTGGGGACGGGGGACCTACGAGCAGTACTTC. Its protein product is CASSWGRGTYEQYF.

J is TRBJ2-1 and V is TRBV4-1, with D uncertain. The V end was cut by 0 bases, the J end by 5 bases, with 8 bases between. CDR1 is MGHRA, CDR2 YSYEKL, per germline. The CDR3 covers 14 residues. CDR3 residues: CASSQEAANNEQFF. In DNA form, the CDR3 reads TGCGCCAGCAGCCAAGAGGCAGCCAACAATGAGCAGTTCTTC.

The chain joins TRBV6-1 to TRBJ1-2; no firm D call. Trimming pared 1 base from V and 4 bases from J, leaving 10 bases between. The CDR3 extends over 14 amino acids. Germline-derived CDR1 and CDR2 are MNHNS and SASEGT. The CDR3 spells CASSEDLGIYGYTF. The DNA for the CDR3 is TGTGCCAGCAGTGAAGATCTGGGAATCTATGGCTACACCTTC.

The V call is TRBV27, the J call TRBJ2-7, with D possibly matching TRBD2 (6 bases). V was trimmed by 3 bases and J by 0 bases, leaving 12 bases between them. The CDR3 is 15 residues long. The V gene's germline CDR1 is MNHEY and CDR2 SMNVEV (reference sequence). CDR3 residues: CASSLTWDSSYEQYF. CDR3 DNA: TGTGCCAGCAGTTTGACCTGGGACTCCTCCTACGAGCAGTACTTC.

This chain joins TRBV5-6 and TRBJ1-2; D gene ambiguous. The V end was cut by 7 bases, the J end by 4 bases, with 11 bases between. There are 12 residues in the CDR3. CDR1 SGHDT and CDR2 YYEEEE come from the germline V gene. The CDR3 protein is CASSRNLYGYTF. The CDR3 DNA reads as TGTGCCAGCTCCAGAAACCTCTATGGCTACACCTTC.

This clone was seen once. The rearrangement links TRBV6-6 to TRBJ2-3; D remains ambiguous. Trimming removed 2 bases at V and 6 bases at J, with 6 bases between. There are 12 residues in the CDR3. Germline values: CDR1 MNHNY, CDR2 SVGAGI (reference sequence). CDR3 in amino acids: CASSYTPDTQYF. CDR3 nucleotide sequence: TGTGCCAGCAGTTACACCCCGGATACGCAGTATTTT.

On this clone itself: Distinct nucleotide sequences in the sample also encode this CDR3. The CDR3 bases are TGTGCCAGCAGTCAAGGGACAGTATACGAGCAGTACTTC. Translated: CASSQGTVYEQYF. The rearrangement joins TRBV6-5 to TRBJ2-7; the match to TRBD1 covers 7 bases. Germline V CDR1 and CDR2: MNHEY, SVGAGI. This CDR3 contains 13 residues. Unmatched junction bases numbered 5, after V lost 5 bases and J lost 4 bases.

The V and J genes are TRBV13 and TRBJ2-5; D unresolved. V dropped 6 bases and J dropped 3 bases, with 8 bases sitting between them. Germline loops: CDR1 PRHDT, CDR2 FYEKMQ (reference sequence). The CDR3 runs to 12 residues. Here the CDR3 reads CASSSHEETQYF. The CDR3 DNA reads as TGTGCCAGCAGTTCACATGAAGAGACCCAGTACTTC.

V usage is TRBV4-3 and J usage is TRBJ2-3, with D unclear. In germline, CDR1 is LGHNA, CDR2 YSLEER. Trimming left V 2 bases short and J 2 bases short, with 11 bases between. The CDR3 runs to 15 residues. CDR3 sequence reads: CASSQRESFTDTQYF. The CDR3 region has the DNA TGCGCCAGCAGCCAAAGGGAAAGCTTCACAGATACGCAGTATTTT.

The J gene is TRBJ2-7, the V gene TRBV4-1; possible D gene TRBD2, 5 bases. Germline CDR1 MGHRA, CDR2 YSYEKL. The CDR3 is made up of 16 amino acids. V lost 0 bases and J lost 3, with 15 bases in between. The CDR3 region is CASSQDPGLPYYEQYF. In DNA form, the CDR3 reads TGCGCCAGCAGCCAAGATCCAGGACTCCCATACTACGAGCAGTACTTC.

This chain links TRBV30 with TRBJ1-6, with D perhaps matching TRBD1 (5 bases). Germline V gives CDR1 GTSNPN, CDR2 SVGIG (reference sequence). The V gene lost 1 base and the J gene lost 6 bases, with 10 bases spanning the gap. This CDR3 contains 14 residues. DNA for the CDR3: TGTGCCTGGAGTGCCGGGACCACTAATTCACCCCTCCACTTT. This sequence encodes CAWSAGTTNSPLHF.

V and J are TRBV5-6 and TRBJ2-7, with 8 bases lining up with TRBD1. The trim removed 4 bases at V and 5 bases at J, leaving 14 bases unmatched. The CDR3 covers 16 residues. Per the germline V gene, CDR1 is SGHDT and CDR2 is YYEEEE. CDR3 DNA: TGTGCCAGCAGCCCGTGGGTTGGACAGGGAATCCACGAGCAGTACTTC. This translates into CASSPWVGQGIHEQYF. The full variable domain, with the rest looked up from reference TRBV5-6 and TRBJ2-7, is DAGVTQSPTHLIKTRGQQVTLRCSPKSGHDTVSWYQQALGQGPQFIFQYYEEEERQRGNFPDRFSGHQFPNYSSELNVNALLLGDSALYLCASSPWVGQGIHEQYFGPGTRLTVT.

V gene TRBV7-8 combines with J gene TRBJ2-7; D call uncertain. V was shortened by 1 base and J by 4 bases, with 11 bases between the two germline ends. Germline V gene sequence: CDR1 SGHVS, CDR2 FQNEAQ. This CDR3 has 14 amino acids. CDR3 nucleotide sequence: TGTGCCAGCAGCTTAGACCAGCAGGATTACGAGCAGTACTTC. Its translation: CASSLDQQDYEQYF.

This clone has only one observation. This chain connects TRBV6-6 to TRBJ2-3; D gene ambiguous. The length of the CDR3 is 13 residues. The V and J ends lost 6 bases and 0 bases respectively, with 7 bases between them. Germline V gene data show CDR1 as MNHNY and CDR2 as SVGAGI (reference sequence). CDR3 in amino acids: CASSWVSTDTQYF. The CDR3 nucleotides read TGTGCCAGCAGCTGGGTTAGCACAGATACGCAGTATTTT.

V and J are TRBV6-1 and TRBJ1-2; D not resolved. CDR1 and CDR2 from the germline V gene are MNHNS and SASEGT. V shed 3 bases and J shed 4 bases, with 9 bases lying between them. The CDR3 has 13 residues. The CDR3, as DNA: TGTGCCAGCAGTGACCTATCGGGCTATGGCTACACCTTC. Protein sequence: CASSDLSGYGYTF.

The V call is TRBV11-2, the J call TRBJ1-4, with unresolved D. The germline V gene has CDR1 SGHAT and CDR2 FQNNGV. The CDR3 sequence is 18 residues long. V was cut by 1 base and J by 7 bases, with 22 bases left in between. The CDR3 region is CASSLATTALQDSEKLFF. The CDR3 DNA reads TGTGCCAGCAGCTTAGCTACCACCGCCCTCCAGGATAGTGAAAAACTGTTTTTT.

Worth noting for this clone: The same CDR3 also results from other DNA sequences found in this sample. The rearrangement links TRBV4-3 to TRBJ2-7, with D possibly being TRBD1 (5 bases). The V end was cut by 0 bases, the J end by 2 bases, with 11 bases between. The CDR3 has 15 amino acids. CDR1 and CDR2 (germline): LGHNA, YSLEER. CDR3 bases: TGCGCCAGCAGCCAAGATAGGGGCAGCCCCTACGAGCAGTACTTC. It yields the protein CASSQDRGSPYEQYF.

This chain uses TRBV9 with TRBJ1-2; possible D gene TRBD1, 6 bases. This CDR3 comprises 12 residues. Germline V gene sequence: CDR1 SGDLS, CDR2 YYNGEE. V lost 3 bases to trimming and J lost 8 bases, with 11 bases between them. The CDR3 DNA reads TGTGCCAGCAGCGGATACAGGGACGGCTACACCTTC. Its protein product is CASSGYRDGYTF. Together with reference TRBV9 and TRBJ1-2, the CDR3 gives the full variable domain: DSGVTQTPKHLITATGQRVTLRCSPRSGDLSVYWYQQSLDQGLQFLIQYYNGEERAKGNILERFSAQQFPDLHSELNLSSLELGDSALYFCASSGYRDGYTFGSGTRLTVV.

The V gene is TRBV27, the J gene TRBJ2-7, with 8 bases matching TRBD2. The CDR3 runs 15 residues. The V segment lost 4 bases and the J segment 2 bases; nucleotides outside the gene matches: 7. Per germline, CDR1 MNHEY and CDR2 SMNVEV (reference sequence). The CDR3 DNA is TGTGCCAGCAGTTCCGGAGCGGGAGTAGCCTACGAGCAGTACTTC. It translates to CASSSGAGVAYEQYF.

This chain connects TRBV30 to TRBJ2-1; D could derive from TRBD1 or TRBD2 (5 bases each). Germline CDR1 and CDR2: GTSNPN and SVGIG (reference sequence). The V end was cut by 3 bases, the J end by 9 bases, with 12 bases between. The CDR3 runs to 12 residues. CDR3 nucleotides: TGTGCCTGGAGAGTACTAGGGGTTGAGCAGTTCTTC. Encoded protein: CAWRVLGVEQFF.

The chain is built from TRBV6-1 and TRBJ2-7; no clear D gene. The CDR3 loop spans 14 amino acids. V lost 3 bases to trimming and J lost 7 bases, with 16 bases between them. Germline V gene data show CDR1 as MNHNS and CDR2 as SASEGT. The chain's CDR3 is CASSDMTGRREQYF. The CDR3 bases are TGTGCCAGCAGTGATATGACGGGCCGACGGGAGCAGTACTTC.

This clone has just one count. The V and J genes are TRBV28 and TRBJ1-2; 11 bases align to TRBD1. The CDR3 covers 17 residues. Trimming cost V 6 bases and J 0 bases; bases outside gene matches: 9. Germline CDR1 reads MDHEN; CDR2 reads SYDVKM. The CDR3 here is CASSLRPGQGANYGYTF. The CDR3 DNA sequence: TGTGCCAGCAGCTTACGTCCGGGACAGGGGGCTAACTATGGCTACACCTTC.

CDR3 amino acids: CASSQDRNSEETQYF. In DNA form, the CDR3 reads TGCGCCAGCAGCCAAGATCGTAACTCAGAAGAGACCCAGTACTTC. V gene TRBV4-1 combines with J gene TRBJ2-5, with D uncertain. Trimming removed 0 bases from V and 3 bases from J, with 11 bases in between. The CDR3 is made up of 15 amino acids. CDR1 is MGHRA and CDR2 is YSYEKL in the germline V gene.

The rearrangement uses TRBV6-6 and TRBJ1-1; D uncertain. Trimming removed 0 bases at V and 4 bases at J, with 15 bases between. CDR1 MNHNY and CDR2 SVGAGI come from the germline V gene (reference sequence). The CDR3 has 16 residues. The CDR3 DNA follows: TGTGCCAGCAGTTACTCTATGCGGGTACATAGCACTGAAGCTTTCTTT. Translating gives CASSYSMRVHSTEAFF.

This clone was picked up one time. V gene TRBV28 combines with J gene TRBJ2-7, with TRBD1 matching over 8 bases. The CDR3 is 14 residues long. Germline V CDR1 and CDR2: MDHEN, SYDVKM. The V segment lost 6 bases and the J segment 2 bases; nucleotides outside the gene matches: 6. This CDR3 reads CASRTGTGTYEQYF. Written as DNA, the CDR3 is TGTGCCAGCAGGACCGGGACAGGAACCTACGAGCAGTACTTC.